These T cell receptor beta chains were read from a single sample in a study of blood T cell repertoires in COVID-19. Using immunoSEQ multiplex PCR, the repertoire was profiled, and TCRdb retains in-frame clones only, with some absent. The table lists 100,000 to 150,000 clones, roughly 90% of them singletons. What was sequenced was peripheral blood. These TCRs come from a man aged 45 to 65 with acute or convalescent COVID-19. The CDR3 runs from the conserved cysteine through the conserved F or W. The D gene is left open where the match is weak. Rows may omit the clone size; those that give it use once, few, many or a size class.

J gene	V gene	D gene	CDR3 length	clone size	CDR3 protein	CDR3 DNA
TRBJ2-5	TRBV5-6	.	17	.	CASSLVGGRGRQETQYF	TGTGCCAGCAGCTTGGTAGGGGGTAGGGGTAGACAAGAGACCCAGTACTTC
TRBJ1-1	TRBV18	.	15	.	CASSPPGGLNTEAFF	TGTGCCAGCTCACCCCCCGGGGGGTTGAACACTGAAGCTTTCTTT
TRBJ1-2	TRBV4-2	TRBD1	18	.	CASSQDPRDRGRIIGYTF	TGTGCCAGCAGCCAAGATCCCCGTGACAGGGGGCGTATAATTGGCTACACCTTC
TRBJ2-7	TRBV1	.	17	.	CTSSQGPLQRVFYEQYF	TGCACCAGCAGCCAAGGCCCCCTCCAGCGGGTGTTCTACGAGCAGTACTTC
TRBJ2-2	TRBV24-1	.	14	.	CATSDLRGTGELFF	TGTGCCACCAGTGACCTCAGGGGAACCGGGGAGCTGTTTTTT
TRBJ2-6	TRBV30	TRBD1	16	.	CALMRDRGLGANVLTF	TGTGCCCTGATGCGGGACAGGGGGTTAGGGGCCAACGTCCTGACTTTC
TRBJ2-1	TRBV19	.	12	once	CASSIVRGTQFF	TGTGCCAGTAGTATTGTTAGGGGGACGCAGTTCTTC
TRBJ1-5	TRBV9	.	14	.	CASTNTGPNQPQHF	TGTGCCAGCACCAATACAGGCCCGAATCAGCCCCAGCATTTT
TRBJ1-1	TRBV5-1	TRBD1	14	.	CASSARTGSAEAFF	TGCGCCAGCAGCGCGCGGACAGGGAGCGCTGAAGCTTTCTTT
TRBJ2-7	TRBV12-5	TRBD1	15	.	CASGLRTGRPYEQYF	TGTGCTAGTGGTTTGAGGACAGGGAGACCCTACGAGCAGTACTTC
TRBJ1-2	TRBV7-2	TRBD1	15	once	CASSLASTGAFGYTF	TGTGCCAGCAGCTTAGCTTCAACAGGGGCGTTCGGCTACACCTTC
TRBJ1-1	TRBV7-2	.	15	.	CASSLGVGAPTEAFF	TGTGCCAGCAGCTTAGGTGTTGGGGCGCCCACTGAAGCTTTCTTT
TRBJ1-3	TRBV30	.	14	.	CAWSHSVAGNTIYF	TGTGCCTGGAGTCACTCGGTTGCTGGAAACACCATATATTTT
TRBJ1-1	TRBV5-1	TRBD1	14	.	CASSLDRGGTEAFF	TGCGCCAGCAGCCTAGACAGGGGGGGAACTGAAGCTTTCTTT
TRBJ1-2	TRBV19	.	13	.	CASTVSDSYGYTF	TGTGCCAGTACGGTATCGGACAGTTATGGCTACACCTTC
TRBJ2-7	TRBV7-9	TRBD1	13	.	CASRARQGGEQYF	TGTGCCAGCAGGGCTCGACAGGGGGGCGAGCAGTACTTC
TRBJ2-7	TRBV27	.	16	.	CASSPTVFASSSKQYF	TGTGCCAGCAGCCCTACAGTCTTCGCATCCTCCTCGAAGCAGTACTTC
TRBJ1-4	TRBV19	TRBD1	14	.	CASSRQGWREKLFF	TGTGCCAGTAGCCGACAGGGATGGAGAGAAAAACTGTTTTTT
TRBJ1-1	TRBV27	.	15	once	CASSPQGLLPTEAFF	TGTGCCAGCAGTCCTCAGGGACTCCTCCCCACTGAAGCTTTCTTT
TRBJ2-1	TRBV5-1	.	16	.	CASSHAQGSSYNEQFF	TGCGCCAGCAGCCACGCACAGGGCAGCTCCTACAATGAGCAGTTCTTC
TRBJ2-2	TRBV20-1	.	14	.	CSATEAPNTGELFF	TGCAGTGCTACTGAAGCGCCGAACACCGGGGAGCTGTTTTTT
TRBJ1-1	TRBV5-6	.	16	.	CASSLIPTRANTEAFF	TGTGCCAGCAGCTTGATACCCACCAGGGCGAACACTGAAGCTTTCTTT
TRBJ2-3	TRBV18	.	16	.	CASSPQDTWTTDTQYF	TGTGCCAGCTCACCACAGGACACATGGACCACAGATACGCAGTATTTT
TRBJ2-7	TRBV5-1	TRBD2	15	once	CASSLGIAGYYEQYF	TGCGCCAGCAGCTTAGGAATAGCGGGGTACTACGAGCAGTACTTC
TRBJ2-1	TRBV7-9	TRBD2	14	.	CASSFRLAGGEQFF	TGTGCCAGCAGCTTCCGGCTAGCGGGAGGTGAGCAGTTCTTC
TRBJ1-1	TRBV27	.	17	.	CASSLVKDFLRGTEAFF	TGTGCCAGCAGTTTGGTGAAGGATTTCTTAAGGGGAACTGAAGCTTTCTTT
TRBJ2-7	TRBV7-9	.	14	.	CASSAIASSYEQYF	TGTGCCAGCAGCGCCATAGCTAGCTCCTACGAGCAGTACTTC
TRBJ2-1	TRBV5-1	TRBD2	16	.	CASSLELAGGRNEQFF	TGCGCCAGCAGCTTGGAGTTAGCGGGAGGTAGGAATGAGCAGTTCTTC
TRBJ2-3	TRBV11-2	.	15	.	CASSFGGGTTDTQYF	TGTGCCAGCAGCTTTGGAGGAGGGACCACAGATACGCAGTATTTT
TRBJ2-1	TRBV5-1	.	13	.	CASSLAGTSEQFF	TGCGCCAGCAGCTTGGCCGGGACATCTGAGCAGTTCTTC
TRBJ2-1	TRBV24-1	TRBD1	16	.	CATSGPRDRGRHEQFF	TGTGCCACCAGTGGCCCCCGGGACAGGGGTCGTCATGAGCAGTTCTTC
TRBJ2-7	TRBV30	TRBD1	13	.	CAWSVQGVVEQYF	TGTGCCTGGAGTGTTCAGGGGGTAGTCGAGCAGTACTTC
TRBJ1-6	TRBV6-5	TRBD1	14	.	CASLGQGYNSPLHF	TGTGCCAGCCTTGGACAGGGGTATAATTCACCCCTCCACTTT
TRBJ1-5	TRBV20-1	TRBD1	13	once	CSASGQGHQPQHF	TGCAGTGCTAGTGGACAGGGTCATCAGCCCCAGCATTTT
TRBJ2-3	TRBV5-1	.	15	.	CASSLGDISTDTQYF	TGCGCCAGCAGCTTGGGAGACATTAGCACAGATACGCAGTATTTT
TRBJ2-3	TRBV2	TRBD2	14	.	CASSRAGGADTQYF	TGTGCCAGCAGTAGAGCGGGAGGAGCGGATACGCAGTATTTT
TRBJ1-5	TRBV2	.	15	.	CASSDGTASNQPQHF	TGTGCCAGCAGTGATGGAACAGCTAGCAATCAGCCCCAGCATTTT
TRBJ2-3	TRBV10-1	TRBD2	18	.	CASRRGTSGRARQDTQYF	TGCGCCAGCAGGAGAGGGACTAGCGGGAGGGCCAGACAAGATACGCAGTATTTT
TRBJ2-1	TRBV7-9	TRBD2	15	.	CASSLQREGYNEQFF	TGTGCCAGCAGCTTACAGCGGGAGGGGTACAATGAGCAGTTCTTC
TRBJ2-1	TRBV29-1	.	14	once	CSVEAPPSGYEQFF	TGCAGCGTTGAAGCCCCCCCGTCGGGATATGAGCAGTTCTTC
TRBJ2-3	TRBV2	.	14	.	CASSDSPGGDTQYF	TGTGCCAGCAGTGATAGCCCGGGTGGAGATACGCAGTATTTT
TRBJ2-1	TRBV6-1	TRBD2	17	.	CASSEDYGGRSHNEQFF	TGTGCCAGCAGTGAAGATTATGGCGGGAGAAGCCACAATGAGCAGTTCTTC